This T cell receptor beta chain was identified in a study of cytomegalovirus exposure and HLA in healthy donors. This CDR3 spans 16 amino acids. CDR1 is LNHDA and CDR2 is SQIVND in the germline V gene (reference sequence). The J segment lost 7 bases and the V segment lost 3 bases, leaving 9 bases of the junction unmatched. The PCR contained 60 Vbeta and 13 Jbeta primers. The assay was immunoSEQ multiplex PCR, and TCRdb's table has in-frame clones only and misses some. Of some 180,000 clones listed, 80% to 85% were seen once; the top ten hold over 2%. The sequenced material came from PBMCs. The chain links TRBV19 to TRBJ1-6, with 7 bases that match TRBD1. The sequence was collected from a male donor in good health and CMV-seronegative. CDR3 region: CASSINGQEKNSPLHF. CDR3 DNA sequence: TGTGCCAGTAGTATTAACGGACAGGAGAAAAATTCACCCCTCCACTTT. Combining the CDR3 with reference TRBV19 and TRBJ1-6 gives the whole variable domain DGGITQSPKYLFRKEGQNVTLSCEQNLNHDAMYWYRQDPGQGLRLIYYSQIVNDFQKGDIAEGYSVSREKKESFPLTVTSAQKNPTAFYLCASSINGQEKNSPLHFGNGTRLTVT.